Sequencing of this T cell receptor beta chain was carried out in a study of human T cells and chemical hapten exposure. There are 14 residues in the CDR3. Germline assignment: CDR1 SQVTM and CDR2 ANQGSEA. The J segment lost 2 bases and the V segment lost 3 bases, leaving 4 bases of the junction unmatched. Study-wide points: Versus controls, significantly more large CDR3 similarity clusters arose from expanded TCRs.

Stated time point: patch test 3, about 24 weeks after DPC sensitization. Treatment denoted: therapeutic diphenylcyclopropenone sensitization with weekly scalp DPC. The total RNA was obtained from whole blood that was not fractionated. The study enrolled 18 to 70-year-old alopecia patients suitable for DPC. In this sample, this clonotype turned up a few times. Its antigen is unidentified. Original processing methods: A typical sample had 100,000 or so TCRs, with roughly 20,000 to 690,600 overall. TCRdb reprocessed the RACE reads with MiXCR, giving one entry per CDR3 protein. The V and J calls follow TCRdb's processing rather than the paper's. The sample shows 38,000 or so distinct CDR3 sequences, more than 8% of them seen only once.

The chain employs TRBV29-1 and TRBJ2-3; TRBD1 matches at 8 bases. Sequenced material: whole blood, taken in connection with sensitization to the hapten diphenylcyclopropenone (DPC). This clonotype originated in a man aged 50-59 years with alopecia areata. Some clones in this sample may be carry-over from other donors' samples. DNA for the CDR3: TGCAGCGTTGAGCGGACAGGGCCCACAGATACGCAGTATTTT. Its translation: CSVERTGPTDTQYF.